A single T cell receptor (beta chain) is shown here with its context. Its target is not known. Trimming shortened V by 6 bases and J by 8 bases, and 23 bases separated the two germline ends. The CDR3 covers 16 residues. This sample was taken from a study of naive and memory T cell subsets. General study results and limits: The RNA method is potentially sensitive to activation and differentiation changes.

Blood and skin TCR RNA was reverse transcribed with alpha and beta constant primers. TCRdb ran MiXCR on the UMI-ligation and nested PCR reads and lists one entry per CDR3 protein. Of approximately 20,000 distinct CDR3 sequences in the sample, less than 9.5% were seen once. This sample's treatment: skin biopsy from PPD injection site in Mantoux-positive individual. Unsorted total RNA, about 1 to 1000 ng, was DNase treated before reverse transcription. The sequencing here drew on skin, taken from a tuberculin skin test site. The chain carries TRBV12-3 or TRBV12-4 and TRBJ2-1; D may correspond to TRBD1 or TRBD2 (5 bases each). The sequence derives from an adult in good health. The CDR3 is CASRLQGGPSYHEQFF. The CDR3 DNA reads as TGTGCCAGCAGACTCCAGGGCGGGCCCTCATACCATGAGCAGTTCTTC.